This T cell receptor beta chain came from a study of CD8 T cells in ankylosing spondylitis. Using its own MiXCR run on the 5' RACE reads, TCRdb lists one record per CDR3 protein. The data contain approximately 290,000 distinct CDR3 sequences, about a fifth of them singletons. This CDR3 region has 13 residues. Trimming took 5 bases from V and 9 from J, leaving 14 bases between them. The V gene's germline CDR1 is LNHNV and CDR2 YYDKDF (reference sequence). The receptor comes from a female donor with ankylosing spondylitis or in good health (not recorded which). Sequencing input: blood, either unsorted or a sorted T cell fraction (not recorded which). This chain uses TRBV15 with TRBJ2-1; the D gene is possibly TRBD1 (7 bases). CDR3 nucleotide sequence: TGTGCCACCAGCTCCCCAGGGGGGACTGAGCAGTTCTTC. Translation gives CATSSPGGTEQFF.